The present TCR beta chain was sequenced within a study of blood T cells in healthy people across ages. To note about this clonotype: An end of the junction does not agree with germline; a read error may underlie this.

A sample-barcoded 5' primer and a J-beta primer mix were used in a second PCR of roughly 7 to 11 cycles. MiXCR was run by TCRdb on the 5' RACE reads, yielding one entry per CDR3 protein. This repertoire shows about 1.1 million distinct CDR3 sequences, about two fifths found once; its top ten account for about an eighth. The CDR3 sequence is 15 residues long. Germline CDR1 and CDR2: MNHEY and SMNVEV (reference sequence). The sequenced material came from blood. The sequence was obtained from a man aged 18 to 30 in good health. V and J are TRBV27 and TRBJ1-6; 9 bases fit TRBD1. The CDR3 is CASSRRDRVNSPPHF. Here the CDR3 DNA reads TGTGCCAGCAGTCGCCGGGACAGGGTCAATTCACCCCCCCACTTT.